This T cell receptor beta chain comes out of a study of tumor-infiltrating lymphocytes in primary liver carcinoma. Constant-region priming of about 0.5 ug total RNA yielded TCR beta cDNA. Three nested multiplex PCR rounds, a slightly modified ARM-PCR method, built the TCR beta libraries. The study ran its first two PCR rounds for roughly 10 cycles each, using TRBV1-TRBV30 forward primers and a C-beta reverse primer. Via MiXCR, TCRdb re-called the multiplex PCR reads, giving one row per CDR3 protein. Of approximately 110,000 distinct CDR3 sequences detected, around two thirds appear once; the ten largest clones hold roughly 9%. As regards this clonotype: The antigen remains undetermined. An end of the junction differs from the germline gene, which may be a read error.

Study-level points and caveats: The difference in top-250-clone fraction between tumors and blood was significant, favoring tumors (p = 0.039).

This CDR3 contains 16 residues. Germline assignment: CDR1 SGHAT and CDR2 FQNNGV. The roughly 17-31 mg bulk tissue piece was not sorted before simultaneous RNA and DNA extraction. The sample consisted of liver tumor tissue from sampling region 1. Subset described: tumor region T1, superior pole. The chain couples TRBV11-2 to TRBJ2-3; the D call may be TRBD1 or TRBD2 (6 bases each). This sequence originates from an older woman with primary liver carcinoma and hepatitis B virus infection. CDR3 amino acids: CVSSLGGGSSSDTQYF. For the CDR3, the DNA is TGTGTCAGCAGCTTAGGGGGAGGAAGTTCCTCAGATACCCAGTATTTT.